This TCR beta chain came from a study of blood T cell repertoires in COVID-19. On the study more broadly: Acute-phase and convalescent COVID-19 samples originated in the United States, Italy and Spain. Sample material is recorded as cDNA or gDNA derived from T cells, B-cell-depleted T cells, or PBMCs.

Authors' analysis steps: Estimates of nucleated cell counts were drawn from the amplification of reference gene primers. The repertoire was sequenced with immunoSEQ multiplex PCR; TCRdb's copy has only in-frame clones and lacks some. The V and J calls and clone size were taken over from that table, and D and trimming were inferred from the DNA. This repertoire shows about 380,000 clones, 85% found once; its top ten account for roughly 3.6%. The CDR3 covers 13 residues. The V and J ends lost 9 bases and 5 bases respectively, with 17 bases between them. Germline CDR1 is MNHEY and CDR2 is SMNVEV (reference sequence).

The chain combines TRBV27 with TRBJ2-7; possibly TRBD2 for D (7 bases). Source material: peripheral blood. The receptor comes from a woman in her late teens or twenties with acute or convalescent COVID-19. The chain's CDR3 is CASRREGVNEQYF. Written as DNA, the CDR3 is TGTGCCAGTCGTAGGGAGGGGGTCAACGAGCAGTACTTC.